The clone carrying this T cell receptor beta chain showed up just once. The protocol was immunoSEQ multiplex PCR, while the TCRdb copy is restricted to in-frame clones and leaves out a portion. The sample yields about 130,000 clones, 70% to 90% seen once. The record originates from a study of T cell responses to AZD1222 COVID-19 vaccine. Looking at the study overall: Pooled together were second doses at about 4 or about 12 weeks.

The sequencing here drew on peripheral blood, taken on day 0 of AZD1222 vaccination. The source is an adult in good health.

CDR3: CASSVAPATGGSGELFF. CDR3 coding DNA: TGTGCCAGCAGCGTAGCCCCGGCGACAGGGGGCTCCGGGGAGCTGTTTTTT. The chain combines TRBV9 with TRBJ2-2; 10 nucleotides align to TRBD1. The CDR3 has 17 amino acids. The germline gives CDR1 SGDLS, CDR2 YYNGEE. V shed 0 bases, J shed 6 bases, and the junction held 8 bases outside the gene matches.